The next 16 T cell receptor beta chains were all read from a single sample in a study of cytomegalovirus exposure and HLA in healthy donors. Amplification used 60 Vbeta primers and 13 Jbeta primers. Assay used: immunoSEQ multiplex PCR; TCRdb lists only in-frame clones, some missing. In the table there are roughly 120,000 clones, roughly 78% of which are singletons. Sequences were obtained from PBMCs. The receptors derive from a young man in good health and CMV-seronegative.

The chain has TRBV5-8 and TRBJ2-5; 10 positions agree with TRBD2. The DNA matches TRBJ2-7 better at its end, which makes the J call doubtful. The CDR3 runs 16 residues. Germline values: CDR1 SGHTS, CDR2 YDEGEE. The CDR3 sequence is CASSLASGSVIYEQYF. CDR3 in DNA: TGTGCCAGCAGCTTGGCTAGCGGGAGTGTGATCTACGAGCAGTACTTC.

The chain joins TRBV30 to TRBJ1-2, with no clear D. The CDR3 spans 20 residues. Trimming removed 2 bases at V and 2 bases at J, with 30 bases between. Germline V lookup: CDR1 GTSNPN, CDR2 SVGIG (reference sequence). The CDR3 DNA reads as TGTGCCTGGAGTTGGTTATCGAGCATCACCCTCTCATTTTACAACTATGGCTACACCTTC. The encoded protein is CAWSWLSSITLSFYNYGYTF.

This rearrangement joins TRBV12-2 to TRBJ1-5; the D call in the table, TRBD1, was not verified against the DNA. TRBV12-2 is noted as a pseudogene. The CDR3 is 22 residues long. The CDR3 sequence is CASRLPPKGGNSGDRGRQPQHF. CDR3 coding DNA: TGTGCAAGTCGCTTACCACCAAAGGGGGGTAACTCCGGGGACAGGGGGAGGCAGCCCCAGCATTTT.

CDR3 region: CASSVATGSYGYTF. The CDR3 bases are TGTGCCAGCAGCGTAGCGACAGGTTCCTATGGCTACACCTTC. The chain couples TRBV9 to TRBJ1-2; D possibly corresponds to TRBD1 (6 bases). With 0 bases removed from V and 4 bases from J, the gap between germline ends came to 10 bases. The CDR3 has 14 amino acids. Per the germline V gene, CDR1 is SGDLS and CDR2 is YYNGEE.

The chain joins TRBV9 to TRBJ1-1; 9 bases map to TRBD1. Germline loops: CDR1 SGDLS, CDR2 YYNGEE. The V gene end was trimmed by 4 bases and the J gene end by 2 bases; junction bases not matched to a gene: 3. The CDR3 is 14 residues long. Here the CDR3 DNA reads TGTGCCAGCAGCTTACAGGGGGCAAACACTGAAGCTTTCTTT. Translation: CASSLQGANTEAFF.

This clone was recorded only once. The V call is TRBV6-5, the J call TRBJ2-3, with D maybe TRBD2 (5 bases). The CDR3 sequence is 16 residues long. The V end was cut by 0 bases, the J end by 8 bases, with 18 bases between. The germline V gene encodes CDR1 MNHEY and CDR2 SVGAGI. The CDR3 region is CASSYSNGLSPGTQYF. DNA for the CDR3: TGTGCCAGCAGTTACTCGAACGGACTCTCGCCGGGTACGCAGTATTTT.

This clone was counted a few times. The chain employs TRBV5-6 and TRBJ1-1; no clear D gene. Germline values: CDR1 SGHDT, CDR2 YYEEEE. The CDR3 is made up of 11 amino acids. V gave up 9 bases and J gave up 9 bases, with 15 bases separating them. CDR3 loop: CATRRAAQAFF. In nucleotides, the CDR3 is TGTGCCACCCGGAGGGCAGCGCAAGCTTTCTTT.

The rearrangement joins TRBV6-5 to TRBJ2-1, with D possibly matching TRBD2 (6 bases). The CDR3 consists of 12 residues. The V end was cut by 9 bases, the J end by 9 bases, with 15 bases between. From germline, CDR1 is MNHEY and CDR2 SVGAGI. The CDR3 sequence is CASSRGSGEQFF. The CDR3 DNA follows: TGTGCCAGTTCGCGGGGCTCCGGTGAGCAGTTCTTC.

The chain carries TRBV7-3 and TRBJ2-1; 9 positions agree with TRBD2. This CDR3 spans 15 amino acids. Germline-derived CDR1 and CDR2 are SGHTA and FQGTGA. The ends lost 1 base at V and 9 bases at J; junction bases unmatched: 7. The CDR3 sequence is CASSLIGAGGVEQFF. The CDR3 coding sequence is TGTGCCAGCAGCTTAATCGGAGCGGGAGGTGTTGAGCAGTTCTTC.

This clone was seen only a few times. J is TRBJ1-3 and V is TRBV7-6, with D hard to call. Germline V gene data show CDR1 as SGHVS and CDR2 as FNYEAQ. The V end lost 0 bases, the J end lost 0 bases, and 9 bases lay between the germline ends. The CDR3 contains 16 residues. The CDR3 DNA follows: TGTGCCAGCAGCTTAGCGGGAGGCCCCTCTGGAAACACCATATATTTT. Translating gives CASSLAGGPSGNTIYF.

The count of this clone is one. This chain uses TRBV7-2 with TRBJ2-1, with D possibly being TRBD2 (5 bases). The germline gives CDR1 SGHTA, CDR2 FQGNSA. V lost 2 bases and J 7 bases, leaving 15 bases between the germline ends. The CDR3 contains 15 residues. The CDR3 spells CASSLSRRTGNEQFF. DNA for the CDR3: TGTGCCAGCAGCTTAAGCAGAAGAACGGGGAATGAGCAGTTCTTC.

This clone was seen a handful of times. The chain uses TRBV10-3 and TRBJ1-1; unclear D gene. V was shortened by 7 bases and J by 0 bases, with 9 bases between the two germline ends. Germline V lookup: CDR1 ENHRY, CDR2 SYGVKD. The CDR3 consists of 13 residues. The CDR3: CAIKPVVNTEAFF. The CDR3 DNA sequence: TGTGCCATCAAACCAGTGGTGAACACTGAAGCTTTCTTT.

The chain links TRBV6-1 to TRBJ1-5, with D unresolved. Germline-derived CDR1 and CDR2 are MNHNS and SASEGT. V lost 3 bases and J 4 bases, leaving 10 bases between the germline ends. The CDR3 runs to 14 residues. CDR3 sequence: CASSDINRNQPQHF. The CDR3, as DNA: TGTGCCAGCAGTGATATAAATCGTAATCAGCCCCAGCATTTT.

The gene calls are TRBV7-3 and TRBJ2-5; 10 positions agree with TRBD2. V was pared by 4 bases and J by 3 bases, with 11 bases of the junction left unmatched. This CDR3 is 17 amino acids long. Looked up from germline, CDR1 is SGHTA and CDR2 is FQGTGA. The CDR3 sequence is CASSSKGLAGAEETQYF. In nucleotides, the CDR3 is TGTGCCAGCAGCTCAAAGGGGCTAGCGGGAGCCGAAGAGACCCAGTACTTC.

The chain is built from TRBV5-1 and TRBJ2-2, with TRBD1 identical over 8 bases. Trimming took 4 bases from V and 1 from J; bases not matched to a gene: 6. The CDR3 extends over 16 amino acids. Germline CDR1 is SGHRS and CDR2 is YFSETQ. DNA for the CDR3: TGCGCCAGCAGCGCCGCCGGGACAGGGAACACCGGGGAGCTGTTTTTT. Its protein product is CASSAAGTGNTGELFF.

This chain joins TRBV4-2 and TRBJ2-1; no definite D call. CDR1 is LGHNA, CDR2 YNFKEQ, per germline. The CDR3 covers 17 residues. The V end lost 4 bases, the J end lost 2 bases, and 18 bases lay between the germline ends. The CDR3: CASSPHPNSLPYNEQFF. The CDR3 DNA follows: TGTGCCAGCAGCCCTCATCCCAACAGTTTGCCCTACAATGAGCAGTTCTTC.